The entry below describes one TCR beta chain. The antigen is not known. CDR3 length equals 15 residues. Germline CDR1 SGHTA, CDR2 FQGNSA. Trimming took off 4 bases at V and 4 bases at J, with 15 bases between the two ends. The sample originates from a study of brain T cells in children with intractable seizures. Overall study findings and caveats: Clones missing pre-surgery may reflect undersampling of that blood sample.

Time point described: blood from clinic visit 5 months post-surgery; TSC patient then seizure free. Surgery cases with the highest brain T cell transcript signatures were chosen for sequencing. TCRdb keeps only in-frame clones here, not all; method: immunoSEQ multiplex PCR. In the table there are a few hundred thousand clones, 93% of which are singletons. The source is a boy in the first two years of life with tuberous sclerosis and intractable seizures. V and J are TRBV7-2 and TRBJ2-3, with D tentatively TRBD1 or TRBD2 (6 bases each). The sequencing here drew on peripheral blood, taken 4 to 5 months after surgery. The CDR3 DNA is TGTGCCAGCAGCTCGGGGGCTTTCCAGGCAGATACGCAGTATTTT. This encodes CASSSGAFQADTQYF.